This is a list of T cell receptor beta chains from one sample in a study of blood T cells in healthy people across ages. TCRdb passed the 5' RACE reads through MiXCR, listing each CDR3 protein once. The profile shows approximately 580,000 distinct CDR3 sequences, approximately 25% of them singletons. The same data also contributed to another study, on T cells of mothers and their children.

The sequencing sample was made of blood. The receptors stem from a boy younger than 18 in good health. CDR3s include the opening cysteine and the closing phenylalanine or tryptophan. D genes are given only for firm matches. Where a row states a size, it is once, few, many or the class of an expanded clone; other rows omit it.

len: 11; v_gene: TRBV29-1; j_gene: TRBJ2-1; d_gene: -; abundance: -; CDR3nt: TGCAGCGTTGAAGGGGTAGACGAGCAGTTCTTC; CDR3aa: CSVEGVDEQFF
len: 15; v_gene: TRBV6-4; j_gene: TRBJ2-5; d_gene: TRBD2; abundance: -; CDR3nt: TGTGCCAGCATGAAAGCGGGGGGGCTCCAAGAGACCCAGTACTTC; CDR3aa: CASMKAGGLQETQYF
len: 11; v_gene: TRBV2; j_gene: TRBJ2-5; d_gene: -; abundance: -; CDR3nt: TGTGCCAGCACCATAGGGGAGACCCAGTACTTC; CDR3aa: CASTIGETQYF
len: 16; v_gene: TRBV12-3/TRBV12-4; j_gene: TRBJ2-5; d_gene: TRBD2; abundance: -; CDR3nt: TGTGCCAGCAGTCTAGGGACTAGCGGTGAAAAAGAGACCCAGTACTTC; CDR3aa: CASSLGTSGEKETQYF
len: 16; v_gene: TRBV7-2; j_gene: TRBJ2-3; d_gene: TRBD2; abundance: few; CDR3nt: TGTGCCAGCAGCTCGGGACTAGCGGGGAGCGCAGATACGCAGTATTTT; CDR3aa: CASSSGLAGSADTQYF
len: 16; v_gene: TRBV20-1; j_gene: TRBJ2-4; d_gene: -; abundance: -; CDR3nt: TGCAGTGCTAGAGGGCCCCCCCAGGTTGTCCAAAACATTCAGTACTTC; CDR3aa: CSARGPPQVVQNIQYF
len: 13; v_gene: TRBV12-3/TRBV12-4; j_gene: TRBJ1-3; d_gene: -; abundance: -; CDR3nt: TGTGCCAGCAGTTTAGTTGGCCGAAACACCATATATTTT; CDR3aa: CASSLVGRNTIYF
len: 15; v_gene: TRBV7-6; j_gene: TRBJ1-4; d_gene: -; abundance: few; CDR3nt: TGTGCCAGCAGCCCCGAGGGCAGGCGGCATGAAAAACTGTTTTTT; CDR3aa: CASSPEGRRHEKLFF
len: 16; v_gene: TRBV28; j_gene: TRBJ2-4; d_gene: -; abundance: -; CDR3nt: TGTGCCAGCAGCCGGGACTTCGGGGGTATGGTGAACATTCAGTACTTC; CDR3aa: CASSRDFGGMVNIQYF
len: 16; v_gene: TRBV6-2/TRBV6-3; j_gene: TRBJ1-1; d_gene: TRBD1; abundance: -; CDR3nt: TGTGCCAGCAGCCACAGGGGTCCCGAGAAGAACACTGAAGCTTTCTTT; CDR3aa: CASSHRGPEKNTEAFF
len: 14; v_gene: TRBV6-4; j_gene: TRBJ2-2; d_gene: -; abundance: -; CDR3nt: TGTGCCAGCAAACCCGGGACCGACACCGGGGAGCTGGTTTTT; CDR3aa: CASKPGTDTGELVF
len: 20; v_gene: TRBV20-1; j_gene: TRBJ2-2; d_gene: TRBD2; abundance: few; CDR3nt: TGCAGTGCCGCACCTTTGGGGGGACTAGCGGGAGGGCAGAGCACCGGGGAGCTGTTTTTT; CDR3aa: CSAAPLGGLAGGQSTGELFF
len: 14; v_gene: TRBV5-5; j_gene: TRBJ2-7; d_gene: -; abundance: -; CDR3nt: TGTGCCAGCAGCTCGGGCCCAGGGGCCTACGAGCAGTACTTC; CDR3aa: CASSSGPGAYEQYF
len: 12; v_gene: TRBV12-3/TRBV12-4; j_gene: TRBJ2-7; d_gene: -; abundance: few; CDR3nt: TGTGCCAGCAGTTCTAGATATTCCGAGCAGTACTTC; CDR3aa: CASSSRYSEQYF
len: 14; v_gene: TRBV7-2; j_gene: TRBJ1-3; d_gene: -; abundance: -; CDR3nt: TGTGCCAGCAGCTTGGGGGCCGATGGAAACACCATATATTTT; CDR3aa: CASSLGADGNTIYF
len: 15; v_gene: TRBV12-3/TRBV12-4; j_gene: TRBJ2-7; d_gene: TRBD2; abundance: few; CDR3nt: TGTGCCAGCAGTCTAAGTAGCGGGAGCCCCTACGAGCAGTACTTC; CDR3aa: CASSLSSGSPYEQYF
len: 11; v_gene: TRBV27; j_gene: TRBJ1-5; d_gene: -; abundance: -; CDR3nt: TGCAAAAGTGGGGGTAATCAGCCCCAGCATTTT; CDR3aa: CKSGGNQPQHF
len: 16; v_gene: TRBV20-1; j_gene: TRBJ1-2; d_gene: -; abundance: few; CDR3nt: TGCAGTGCTAGCGATGGCGGGGGGCCCCACTTTTTGGGCTACACCTTC; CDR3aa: CSASDGGGPHFLGYTF
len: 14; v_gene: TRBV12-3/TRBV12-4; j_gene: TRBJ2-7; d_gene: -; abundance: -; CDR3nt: TGTGCCAGCAGTTTAACGGCAGGGCAATCCGAGCAGTACTTC; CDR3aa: CASSLTAGQSEQYF
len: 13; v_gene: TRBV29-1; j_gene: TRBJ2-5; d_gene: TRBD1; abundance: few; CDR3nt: TGCAGCGTCCCGGGACAGGGGGTAGGCCAGCAGTACTTC; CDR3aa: CSVPGQGVGQQYF
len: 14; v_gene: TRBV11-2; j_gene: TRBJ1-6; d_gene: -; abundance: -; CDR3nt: TGTGCCAGCAGCTTAGATCTCGGGGTAGCACCCCTCCACTTT; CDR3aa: CASSLDLGVAPLHF
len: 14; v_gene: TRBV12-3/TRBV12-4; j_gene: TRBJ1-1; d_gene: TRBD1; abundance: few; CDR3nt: TGTGCCAGCACGGGACAGTACATGAACACTGAAGCTTTCTTT; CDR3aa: CASTGQYMNTEAFF
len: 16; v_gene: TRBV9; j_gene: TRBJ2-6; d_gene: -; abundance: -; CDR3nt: TGTGCCAGCAGCTGGACGGGTATCTCTGGGGCCAACGTCCTGACTTTC; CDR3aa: CASSWTGISGANVLTF
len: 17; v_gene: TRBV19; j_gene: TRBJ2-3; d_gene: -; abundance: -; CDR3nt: TGTGCCAGTAGTATAGACCCGCCAGGGAGCGGCACAGATACGCAGTATTTT; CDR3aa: CASSIDPPGSGTDTQYF
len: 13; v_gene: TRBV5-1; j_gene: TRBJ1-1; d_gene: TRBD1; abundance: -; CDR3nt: TGCGCCAGCAGCCTTGGACAGGGGCGAGAAGCTTTCTTT; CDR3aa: CASSLGQGREAFF
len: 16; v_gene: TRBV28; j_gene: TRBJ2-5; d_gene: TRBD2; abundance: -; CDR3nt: TGTGCCAGCAGACCATATGTAGCGGGGGCCCGCGAGACCCAGTACTTC; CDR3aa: CASRPYVAGARETQYF
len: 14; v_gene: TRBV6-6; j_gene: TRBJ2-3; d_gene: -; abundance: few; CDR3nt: TGTGCCAGCTTGCCAGCGGCTAGCACAGATACGCAGTATTTT; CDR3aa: CASLPAASTDTQYF
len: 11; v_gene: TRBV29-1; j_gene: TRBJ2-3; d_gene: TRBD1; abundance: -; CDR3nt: TGCAGCTCCAGGGGGACAGATACGCAGTATTTT; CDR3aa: CSSRGTDTQYF
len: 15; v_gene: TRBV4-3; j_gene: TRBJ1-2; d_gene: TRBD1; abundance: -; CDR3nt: TGCGCCAGCAGCCAGGGGACAGGGCAGAACTATGGCTACACCTTC; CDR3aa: CASSQGTGQNYGYTF
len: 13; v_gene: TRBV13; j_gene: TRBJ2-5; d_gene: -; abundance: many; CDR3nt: TGTGCCAGCAGCTCACCGTCCAGGGAGACCCAGTACTTC; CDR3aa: CASSSPSRETQYF
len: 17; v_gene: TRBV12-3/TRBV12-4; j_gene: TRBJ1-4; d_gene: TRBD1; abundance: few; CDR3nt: TGTGCCAGCAGTTTTTCGGGACAGGGGCATTGGGGTGAAAAACTGTTTTTT; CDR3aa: CASSFSGQGHWGEKLFF
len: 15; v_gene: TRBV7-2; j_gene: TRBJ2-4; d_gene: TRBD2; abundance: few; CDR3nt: TGTGCCAGCAGCTTAGTGCGGGGGGCAGAAAACATTCAGTACTTC; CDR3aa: CASSLVRGAENIQYF
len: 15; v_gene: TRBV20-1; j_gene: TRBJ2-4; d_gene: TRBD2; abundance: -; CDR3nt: TGCAGTGCTAGAGGAGCGGGAGTAGCCAAAAACATTCAGTACTTC; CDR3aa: CSARGAGVAKNIQYF
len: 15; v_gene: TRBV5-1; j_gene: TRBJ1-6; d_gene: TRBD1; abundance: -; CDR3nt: TGCGCCAGCAGCTGGACCGGGACAGGTGGTTCACCCCTCCACTTT; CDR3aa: CASSWTGTGGSPLHF
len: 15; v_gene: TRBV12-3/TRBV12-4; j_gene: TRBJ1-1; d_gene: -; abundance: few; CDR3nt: TGTGCCAGCAGTTTCCGATTGGGGATGTACACTGAAGCTTTCTTT; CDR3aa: CASSFRLGMYTEAFF
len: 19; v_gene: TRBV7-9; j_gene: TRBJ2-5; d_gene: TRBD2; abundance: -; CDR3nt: TGTGCCAGCAGCTTAGCGACAGAACAGGGACTAGTTGGCCAAGAGACCCAGTACTTC; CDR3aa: CASSLATEQGLVGQETQYF
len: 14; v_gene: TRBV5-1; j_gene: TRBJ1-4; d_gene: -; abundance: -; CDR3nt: TGCGCCAGCAGACCTGACAGCCTAGGAGAAAAACTGTTTTTT; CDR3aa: CASRPDSLGEKLFF
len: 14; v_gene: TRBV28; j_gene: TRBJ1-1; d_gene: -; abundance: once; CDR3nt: TGTGCCAGCAGTACAGGAGGTCTGAACACTGAAGCTTTCTTT; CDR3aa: CASSTGGLNTEAFF
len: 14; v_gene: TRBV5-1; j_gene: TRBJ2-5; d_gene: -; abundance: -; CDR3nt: TGCGCCAGCAGCTTGTTGTCCGGACCGGGGGAGCAGTACTTC; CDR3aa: CASSLLSGPGEQYF